This entry features one T cell receptor (beta chain) sequence. The antigen remains unidentified. The record originates from a study of cytomegalovirus exposure and HLA in healthy donors. Study details: A subsequent analysis stated that the 90 to 150 validation repertoires were run on the same platform as the roughly 670 first-cohort repertoires. Study results and caveats: Associated with cytomegalovirus, according to the listing, were 150 to 200 TCR beta chains. As confirmed in vitro, three CMV-associated chains were specific for CMV antigens. Reported performance of the classifier showed diagnosis of cytomegalovirus status with high specificity and sensitivity.

Germline V gene data show CDR1 as LNHNV and CDR2 as YYDKDF (reference sequence). Trimming stripped 3 bases from V and 2 bases from J, with 14 bases between. This CDR3 has 15 residues. Sequencing was performed with immunoSEQ multiplex PCR; in TCRdb, only in-frame clones are kept and a portion is missing. The table shows roughly 70,000 clones, with around 97% occurring only once. The chain carries TRBV15 and TRBJ2-7; D is unresolved. The clonotype originates from a woman between 18 and 30 years old in good health and CMV-seropositive. The sequenced sample was PBMCs. The CDR3 sequence is CATSSDLGRTYEQYF. DNA of the CDR3: TGTGCCACCAGCAGTGATCTCGGCAGGACCTACGAGCAGTACTTC.